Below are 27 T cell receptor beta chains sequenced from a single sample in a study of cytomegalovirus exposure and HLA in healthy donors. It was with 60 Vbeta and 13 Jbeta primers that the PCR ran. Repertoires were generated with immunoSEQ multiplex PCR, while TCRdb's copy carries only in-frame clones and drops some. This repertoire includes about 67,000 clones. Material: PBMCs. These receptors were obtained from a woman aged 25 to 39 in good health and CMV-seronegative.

The DNA of the CDR3 is TGTGCCAGCAGTGGGGGACAGGGGGCAAATGAGCAGTTCTTC. This sequence encodes CASSGGQGANEQFF. J is TRBJ2-1 and V is TRBV6-4; 12 positions agree with TRBD1. The germline V gene has CDR1 MRHNA and CDR2 SNTAGT. With 4 bases clipped from V and 7 bases from J, the junction kept 2 bases outside the gene matches. The CDR3 runs 14 residues.

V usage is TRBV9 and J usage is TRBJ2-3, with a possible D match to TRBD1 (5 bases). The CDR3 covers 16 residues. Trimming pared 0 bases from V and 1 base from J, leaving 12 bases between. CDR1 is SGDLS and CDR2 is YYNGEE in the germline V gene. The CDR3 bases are TGTGCCAGCAGCGTAGGACCTCAGGGTCGCACAGATACGCAGTATTTT. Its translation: CASSVGPQGRTDTQYF.

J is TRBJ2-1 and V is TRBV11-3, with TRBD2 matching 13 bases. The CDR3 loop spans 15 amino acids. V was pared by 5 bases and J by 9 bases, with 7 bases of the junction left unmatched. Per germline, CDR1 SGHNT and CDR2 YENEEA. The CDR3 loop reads CASSPQLAGGAEQFF. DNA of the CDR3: TGTGCCAGCAGCCCTCAACTAGCGGGAGGGGCTGAGCAGTTCTTC.

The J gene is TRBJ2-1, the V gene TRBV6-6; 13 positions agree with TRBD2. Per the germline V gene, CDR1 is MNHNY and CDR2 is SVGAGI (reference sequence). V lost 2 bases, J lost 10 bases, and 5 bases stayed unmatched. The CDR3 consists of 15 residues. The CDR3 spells CASSYRGLAGIEQFF. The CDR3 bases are TGTGCCAGCAGTTACAGGGGACTAGCGGGGATAGAGCAGTTCTTC.

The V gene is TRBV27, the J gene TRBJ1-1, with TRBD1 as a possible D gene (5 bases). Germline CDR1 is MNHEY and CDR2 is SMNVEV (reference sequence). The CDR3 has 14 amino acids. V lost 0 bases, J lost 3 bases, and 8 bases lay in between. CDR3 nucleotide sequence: TGTGCCAGCAGTTTATCGGAAGGGGACACTGAAGCTTTCTTT. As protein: CASSLSEGDTEAFF.

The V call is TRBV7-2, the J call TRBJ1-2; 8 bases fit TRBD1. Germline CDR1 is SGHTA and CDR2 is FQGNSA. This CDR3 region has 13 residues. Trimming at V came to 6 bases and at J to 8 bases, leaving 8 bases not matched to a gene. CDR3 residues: CASRGTGLEGYTF. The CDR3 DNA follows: TGTGCCAGCAGGGGGACAGGTCTGGAAGGCTACACCTTC.

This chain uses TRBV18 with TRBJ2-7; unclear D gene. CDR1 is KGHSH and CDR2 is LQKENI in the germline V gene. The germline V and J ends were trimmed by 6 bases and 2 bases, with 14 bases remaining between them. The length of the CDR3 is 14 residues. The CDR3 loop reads CASSPPTGAYEQYF. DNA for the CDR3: TGTGCCAGCTCCCCTCCCACTGGAGCCTACGAGCAGTACTTC.

The CDR3 loop is CASRGLSGTEAFF. For the CDR3, the DNA is TGTGCCAGCAGAGGCCTAAGCGGCACTGAAGCTTTCTTT. This sequence joins TRBV5-6 and TRBJ1-1; D remains ambiguous. CDR3 size: 13 residues. Germline CDR1 is SGHDT and CDR2 is YYEEEE. The V end was cut by 5 bases, the J end by 4 bases, with 12 bases between. Variable domain in full (rest from reference TRBV5-6 and TRBJ1-1): DAGVTQSPTHLIKTRGQQVTLRCSPKSGHDTVSWYQQALGQGPQFIFQYYEEEERQRGNFPDRFSGHQFPNYSSELNVNALLLGDSALYLCASRGLSGTEAFFGQGTRLTVV.

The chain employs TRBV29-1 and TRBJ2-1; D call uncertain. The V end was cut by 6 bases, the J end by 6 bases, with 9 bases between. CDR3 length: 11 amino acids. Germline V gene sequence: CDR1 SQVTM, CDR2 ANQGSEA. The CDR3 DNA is TGCAGCGTGGGTCAGGCCAATGAGCAGTTCTTC. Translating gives CSVGQANEQFF.

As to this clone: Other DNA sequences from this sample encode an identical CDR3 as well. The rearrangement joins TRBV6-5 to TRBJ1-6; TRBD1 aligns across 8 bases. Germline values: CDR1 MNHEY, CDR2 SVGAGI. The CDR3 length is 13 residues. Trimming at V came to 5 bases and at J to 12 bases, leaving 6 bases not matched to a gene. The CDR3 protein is CASSVGQGLPLHF. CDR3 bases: TGTGCCAGCAGTGTCGGACAGGGATTACCCCTCCACTTT.

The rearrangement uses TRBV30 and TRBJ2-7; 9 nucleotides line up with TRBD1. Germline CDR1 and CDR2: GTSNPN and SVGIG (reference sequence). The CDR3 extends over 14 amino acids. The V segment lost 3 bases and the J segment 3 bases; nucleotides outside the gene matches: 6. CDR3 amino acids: CAWRGTGSIYEQYF. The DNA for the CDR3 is TGTGCCTGGAGGGGGACAGGGTCAATCTACGAGCAGTACTTC.

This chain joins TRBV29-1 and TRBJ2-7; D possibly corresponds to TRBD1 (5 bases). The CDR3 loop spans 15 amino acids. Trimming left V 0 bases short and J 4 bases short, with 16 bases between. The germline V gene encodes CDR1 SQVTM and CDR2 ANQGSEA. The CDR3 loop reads CSVEDRQGFLYEQYF. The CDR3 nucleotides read TGCAGCGTTGAAGATCGGCAGGGATTTCTGTACGAGCAGTACTTC.

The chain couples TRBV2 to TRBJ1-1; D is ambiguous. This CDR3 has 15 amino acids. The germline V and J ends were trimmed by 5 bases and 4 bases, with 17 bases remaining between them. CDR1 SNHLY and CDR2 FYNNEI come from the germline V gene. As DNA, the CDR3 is TGTGCCAGCAGTAAAGACCGTAGTTGGAGCACTGAAGCTTTCTTT. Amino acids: CASSKDRSWSTEAFF.

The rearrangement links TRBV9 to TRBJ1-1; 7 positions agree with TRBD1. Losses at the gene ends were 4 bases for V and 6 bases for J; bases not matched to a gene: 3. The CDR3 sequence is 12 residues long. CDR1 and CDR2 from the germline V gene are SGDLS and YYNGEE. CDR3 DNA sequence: TGTGCCAGCAGCCAGGGGGGCCCTGAAGCTTTCTTT. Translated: CASSQGGPEAFF.

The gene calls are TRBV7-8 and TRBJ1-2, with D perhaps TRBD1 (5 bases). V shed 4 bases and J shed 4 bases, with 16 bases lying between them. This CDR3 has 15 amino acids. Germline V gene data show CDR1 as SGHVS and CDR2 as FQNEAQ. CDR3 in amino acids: CASSSPGRDLYGYTF. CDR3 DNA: TGTGCCAGCAGCTCCCCAGGCAGGGATCTCTATGGCTACACCTTC.

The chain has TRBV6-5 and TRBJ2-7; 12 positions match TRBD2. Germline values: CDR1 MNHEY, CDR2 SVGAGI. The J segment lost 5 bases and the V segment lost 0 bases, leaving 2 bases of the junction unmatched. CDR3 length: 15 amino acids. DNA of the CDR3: TGTGCCAGCAGTTACTCGAGACTAGCGGGAGACGAGCAGTACTTC. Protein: CASSYSRLAGDEQYF.

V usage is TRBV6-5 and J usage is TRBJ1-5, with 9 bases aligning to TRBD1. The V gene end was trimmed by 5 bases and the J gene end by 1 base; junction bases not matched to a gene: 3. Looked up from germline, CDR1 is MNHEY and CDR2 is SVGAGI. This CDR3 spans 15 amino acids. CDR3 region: CASSAQGASNQPQHF. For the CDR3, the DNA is TGTGCCAGCAGTGCACAGGGGGCGAGCAATCAGCCCCAGCATTTT.

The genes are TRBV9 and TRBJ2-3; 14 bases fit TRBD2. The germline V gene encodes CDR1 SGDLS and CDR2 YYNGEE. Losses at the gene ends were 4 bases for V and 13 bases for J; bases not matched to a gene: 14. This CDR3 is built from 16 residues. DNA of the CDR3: TGTGCCAGCAGCTTAGAACCGGGACTAGCGGGAGAAGTCAAGTATTTT. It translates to CASSLEPGLAGEVKYF. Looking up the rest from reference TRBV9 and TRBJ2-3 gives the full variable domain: DSGVTQTPKHLITATGQRVTLRCSPRSGDLSVYWYQQSLDQGLQFLIQYYNGEERAKGNILERFSAQQFPDLHSELNLSSLELGDSALYFCASSLEPGLAGEVKYFGPGTRLTVL.

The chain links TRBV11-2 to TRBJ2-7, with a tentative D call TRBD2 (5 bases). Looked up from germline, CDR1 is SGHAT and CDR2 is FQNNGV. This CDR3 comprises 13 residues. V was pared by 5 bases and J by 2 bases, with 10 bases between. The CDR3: CASSRGLTYEQYF. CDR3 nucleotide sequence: TGTGCCAGCAGCCGCGGACTTACCTACGAGCAGTACTTC.

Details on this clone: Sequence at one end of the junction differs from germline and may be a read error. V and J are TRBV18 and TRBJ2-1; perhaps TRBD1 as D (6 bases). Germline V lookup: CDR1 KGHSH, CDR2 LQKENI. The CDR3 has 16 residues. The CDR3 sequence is CASAPNSRGRHNEQFF. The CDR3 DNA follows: TGTGCCAGCGCACCAAATAGCAGGGGAAGACACAATGAGCAGTTCTTC.

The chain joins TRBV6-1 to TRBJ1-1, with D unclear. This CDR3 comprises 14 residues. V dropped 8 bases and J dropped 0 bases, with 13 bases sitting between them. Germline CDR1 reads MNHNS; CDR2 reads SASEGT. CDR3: CASLALSMNTEAFF. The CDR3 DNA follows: TGTGCCAGCTTGGCATTATCCATGAACACTGAAGCTTTCTTT.

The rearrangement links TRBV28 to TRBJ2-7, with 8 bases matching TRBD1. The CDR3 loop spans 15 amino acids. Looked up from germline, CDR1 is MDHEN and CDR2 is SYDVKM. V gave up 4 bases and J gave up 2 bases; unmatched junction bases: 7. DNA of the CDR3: TGTGCCAGCAGTTCTCCAGGGGGCAACGCCTACGAGCAGTACTTC. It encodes CASSSPGGNAYEQYF.

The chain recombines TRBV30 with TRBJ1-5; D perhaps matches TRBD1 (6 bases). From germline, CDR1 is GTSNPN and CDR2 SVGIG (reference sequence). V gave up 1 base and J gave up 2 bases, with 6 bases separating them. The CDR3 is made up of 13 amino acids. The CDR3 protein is CAWSGTGNQPQHF. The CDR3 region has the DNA TGTGCCTGGAGTGGGACAGGCAATCAGCCCCAGCATTTT.

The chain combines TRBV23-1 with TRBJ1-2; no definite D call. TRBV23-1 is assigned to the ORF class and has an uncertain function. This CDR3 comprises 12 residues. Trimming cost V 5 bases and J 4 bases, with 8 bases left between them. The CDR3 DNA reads TGCGCCAGCAGTACTAAGTCCTATGGCTACACCTTC. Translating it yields CASSTKSYGYTF.

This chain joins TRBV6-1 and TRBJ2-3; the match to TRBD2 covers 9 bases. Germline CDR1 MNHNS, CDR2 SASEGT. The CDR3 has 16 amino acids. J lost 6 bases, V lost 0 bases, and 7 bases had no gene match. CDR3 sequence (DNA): TGTGCCAGCAGTGAAGCCCGGGCGGGGGGGGCGGATACGCAGTATTTT. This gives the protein CASSEARAGGADTQYF.

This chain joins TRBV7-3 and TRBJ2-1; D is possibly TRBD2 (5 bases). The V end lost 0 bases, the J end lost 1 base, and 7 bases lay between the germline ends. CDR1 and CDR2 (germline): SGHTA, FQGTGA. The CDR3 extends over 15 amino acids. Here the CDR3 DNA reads TGTGCCAGCAGCTTAACCCGGGAATCCTACAATGAGCAGTTCTTC. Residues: CASSLTRESYNEQFF. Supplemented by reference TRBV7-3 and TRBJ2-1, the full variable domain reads GAGVSQTPSNKVTEKGKYVELRCDPISGHTALYWYRQSLGQGPEFLIYFQGTGAADDSGLPNDRFFAVRPEGSVSTLKIQRTERGDSAVYLCASSLTRESYNEQFFGPGTRLTVL.

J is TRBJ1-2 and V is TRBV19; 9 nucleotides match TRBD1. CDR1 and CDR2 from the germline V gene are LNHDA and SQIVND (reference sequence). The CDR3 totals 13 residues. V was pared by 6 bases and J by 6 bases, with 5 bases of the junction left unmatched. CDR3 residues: CASRSTGGHGYTF. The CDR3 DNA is TGTGCCAGTAGATCCACAGGGGGCCATGGCTACACCTTC.